Listed below are T cell receptor beta chains from one sample, sequenced in a study of T cell responses to AZD1222 COVID-19 vaccine. Repertoires were generated with immunoSEQ multiplex PCR, while TCRdb's copy carries only in-frame clones and drops some. The profile shows around 140,000 clones, roughly 90% of them singletons. The starting material was peripheral blood, obtained 28 days after the second dose of the MenACWY control vaccine. The receptor set was obtained from an adult who received the MenACWY meningococcal vaccine as a control. CDR3s include the opening cysteine and the closing phenylalanine or tryptophan. D genes are given only for firm matches. Clone size is stated in some rows and not others, as once, few, many or a class when expanded.

J: TRBJ2-7
size: -
V: TRBV18
D: TRBD1
CDR3: CASSPGQGLSYEQYF
DNA: TGTGCCAGCTCACCGGGACAGGGCCTCTCCTACGAGCAGTACTTC

J: TRBJ1-3
size: -
V: TRBV11-3
D: -
CDR3: CASSPRGSPGNTIYF
DNA: TGTGCCAGCAGCCCGAGGGGCTCGCCTGGAAACACCATATATTTT

J: TRBJ1-3
size: -
V: TRBV5-8
D: -
CDR3: CASTLYRISGNTIYF
DNA: TGTGCCAGCACCCTTTACAGGATCTCTGGAAACACCATATATTTT

J: TRBJ1-2
size: -
V: TRBV6-5
D: TRBD1
CDR3: CASSFDRAGYTF
DNA: TGTGCCAGCAGTTTCGACAGGGCCGGCTACACCTTC

J: TRBJ2-7
size: -
V: TRBV30
D: -
CDR3: CAWSDQGSNEQYF
DNA: TGTGCCTGGAGTGATCAGGGTAGTAACGAGCAGTACTTC

J: TRBJ2-7
size: -
V: TRBV9
D: TRBD2
CDR3: CASSVEREGPREQYF
DNA: TGTGCCAGCAGCGTAGAACGGGAGGGACCCCGCGAGCAGTACTTC

J: TRBJ2-1
size: -
V: TRBV10-3
D: -
CDR3: CAISESGVGPYNEQFF
DNA: TGTGCCATCAGTGAGTCGGGGGTAGGGCCCTACAATGAGCAGTTCTTC

J: TRBJ1-4
size: -
V: TRBV28
D: TRBD1
CDR3: CASSFHPGQRNEKLFF
DNA: TGTGCCAGCAGTTTTCATCCGGGACAGCGTAATGAAAAACTGTTTTTT

J: TRBJ1-6
size: -
V: TRBV14
D: TRBD1
CDR3: CASSQKTGGSSYNSPLHF
DNA: TGTGCCAGCAGCCAAAAAACAGGGGGGAGCTCCTATAATTCACCCCTCCACTTT

J: TRBJ2-7
size: -
V: TRBV25-1
D: TRBD1
CDR3: CASSGYRGRSYEQYF
DNA: TGTGCCAGCAGTGGGTACAGGGGGCGCTCCTACGAGCAGTACTTC

J: TRBJ2-5
size: -
V: TRBV19
D: -
CDR3: CASSSTGRRETQYF
DNA: TGTGCCAGTAGTTCCACAGGGCGGAGGGAGACCCAGTACTTC

J: TRBJ2-4
size: -
V: TRBV30
D: -
CDR3: CACSTDSREGNIQYF
DNA: TGTGCCTGCTCTACTGACTCGCGTGAAGGAAACATTCAGTACTTC

J: TRBJ1-5
size: few
V: TRBV30
D: -
CDR3: CAWRRHGNQPQHF
DNA: TGTGCCTGGCGTCGACACGGCAATCAGCCCCAGCATTTT

J: TRBJ1-2
size: -
V: TRBV5-5
D: -
CDR3: CASSLVSSGFDYGYTF
DNA: TGTGCCAGCAGCTTGGTATCCTCAGGGTTCGACTATGGCTACACCTTC

J: TRBJ2-7
size: -
V: TRBV28
D: TRBD1
CDR3: CASSSRTGGRYEQYF
DNA: TGTGCCAGCAGTTCACGGACAGGGGGCAGGTACGAGCAGTACTTC

J: TRBJ1-1
size: -
V: TRBV6-5
D: TRBD1
CDR3: CASTPFRGIAEAFF
DNA: TGTGCCAGCACACCCTTCAGGGGGATCGCTGAAGCTTTCTTT

J: TRBJ2-7
size: -
V: TRBV9
D: -
CDR3: CASSPNRGLVGEQYF
DNA: TGTGCCAGCAGCCCCAACAGGGGACTAGTGGGAGAGCAGTACTTC

J: TRBJ2-7
size: -
V: TRBV5-4
D: TRBD2
CDR3: CATGLAGGGEQYF
DNA: TGTGCCACCGGACTAGCGGGAGGAGGCGAGCAGTACTTC

J: TRBJ1-2
size: once
V: TRBV27
D: -
CDR3: CASSRALSHYGYTF
DNA: TGTGCCAGCAGCAGGGCCCTGTCCCACTATGGCTACACCTTC

J: TRBJ2-5
size: -
V: TRBV6-2/TRBV6-3
D: TRBD2
CDR3: CASSYGGGEETQYF
DNA: TGTGCCAGCAGTTACGGGGGAGGGGAAGAGACCCAGTACTTC

J: TRBJ1-1
size: -
V: TRBV4-1
D: -
CDR3: CASSHPSNRGPRYPAFF
DNA: TGCGCCAGCAGCCACCCTTCGAATAGGGGCCCTAGGTATCCAGCTTTCTTT

J: TRBJ2-2
size: -
V: TRBV25-1
D: TRBD2
CDR3: CASSAGLAGELFF
DNA: TGTGCCAGCAGTGCCGGACTAGCCGGGGAGCTGTTTTTT

J: TRBJ1-4
size: -
V: TRBV9
D: -
CDR3: CASSVGQANEKLFF
DNA: TGTGCCAGCAGCGTAGGTCAGGCTAATGAAAAACTGTTTTTT

J: TRBJ1-3
size: -
V: TRBV4-2
D: -
CDR3: CASSQEDSGAPTLQTIYF
DNA: TGTGCCAGCAGCCAAGAGGATAGCGGGGCTCCTACCTTACAGACCATATATTTT

J: TRBJ1-1
size: -
V: TRBV11-1
D: -
CDR3: CASSLSRNTEAFF
DNA: TGTGCCAGCAGCTTATCTAGGAACACTGAAGCTTTCTTT

J: TRBJ2-5
size: -
V: TRBV11-3
D: TRBD2
CDR3: CASSLGSFLRTSGSETQYF
DNA: TGTGCCAGCAGCTTAGGGTCTTTCCTCCGGACTAGCGGGAGTGAGACCCAGTACTTC

J: TRBJ1-1
size: -
V: TRBV7-9
D: TRBD1
CDR3: CASSLADRRGNTEAFF
DNA: TGTGCCAGCAGCTTAGCGGACAGGCGAGGGAACACTGAAGCTTTCTTT

J: TRBJ2-1
size: -
V: TRBV7-2
D: -
CDR3: CASSLGRAGNEQFF
DNA: TGTGCCAGCAGCTTAGGGAGGGCGGGAAATGAGCAGTTCTTC

J: TRBJ1-2
size: once
V: TRBV7-8
D: -
CDR3: CASSSQTGGTPYGYTF
DNA: TGTGCCAGCAGCTCACAAACTGGCGGGACACCCTATGGCTACACCTTC